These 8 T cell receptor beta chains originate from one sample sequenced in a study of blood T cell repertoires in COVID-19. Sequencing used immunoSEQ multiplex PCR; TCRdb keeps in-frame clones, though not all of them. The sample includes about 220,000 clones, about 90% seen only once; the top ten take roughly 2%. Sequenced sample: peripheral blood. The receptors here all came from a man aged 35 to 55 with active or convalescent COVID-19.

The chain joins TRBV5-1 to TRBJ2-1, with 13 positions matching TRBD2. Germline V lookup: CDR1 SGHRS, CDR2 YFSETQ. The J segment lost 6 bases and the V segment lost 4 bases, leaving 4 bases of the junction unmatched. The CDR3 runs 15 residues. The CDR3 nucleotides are TGCGCCAGCAGCCTCACTAGCGGGGGGGCCAATGAGCAGTTCTTC. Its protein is CASSLTSGGANEQFF.

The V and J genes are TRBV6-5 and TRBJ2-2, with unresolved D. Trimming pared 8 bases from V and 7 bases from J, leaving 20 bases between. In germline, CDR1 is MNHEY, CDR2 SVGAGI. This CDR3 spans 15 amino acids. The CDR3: CASRPEETIDGELFF. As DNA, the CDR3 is TGTGCCAGCCGTCCCGAAGAAACTATTGACGGGGAGCTGTTTTTT.

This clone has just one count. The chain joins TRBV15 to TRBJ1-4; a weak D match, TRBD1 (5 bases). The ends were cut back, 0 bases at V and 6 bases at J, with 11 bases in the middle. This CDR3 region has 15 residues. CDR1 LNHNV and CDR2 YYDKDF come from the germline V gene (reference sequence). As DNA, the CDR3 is TGTGCCACCAGCAGAGACAGGGCGTGGGATGAAAAACTGTTTTTT. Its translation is CATSRDRAWDEKLFF.

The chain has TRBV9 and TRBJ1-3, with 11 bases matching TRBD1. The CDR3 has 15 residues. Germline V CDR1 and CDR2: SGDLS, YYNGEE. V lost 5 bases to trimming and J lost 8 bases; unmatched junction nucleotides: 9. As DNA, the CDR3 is TGTGCCAGCAGTCGCAATGGACAGGGGGCAGACACCATATATTTT. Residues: CASSRNGQGADTIYF.

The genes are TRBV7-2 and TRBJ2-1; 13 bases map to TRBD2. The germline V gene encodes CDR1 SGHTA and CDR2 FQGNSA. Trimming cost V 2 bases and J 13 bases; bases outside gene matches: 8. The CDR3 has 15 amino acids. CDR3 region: CASSLLTSGRAFQFF. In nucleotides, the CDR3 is TGTGCCAGCAGCTTATTAACTAGCGGGAGGGCCTTTCAGTTCTTC.

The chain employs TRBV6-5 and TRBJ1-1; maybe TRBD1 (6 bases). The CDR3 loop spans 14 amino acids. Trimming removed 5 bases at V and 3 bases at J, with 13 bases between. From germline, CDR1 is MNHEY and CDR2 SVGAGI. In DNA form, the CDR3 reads TGTGCCAGCAGTCAGGGGTTTAGTGACACTGAAGCTTTCTTT. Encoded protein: CASSQGFSDTEAFF.

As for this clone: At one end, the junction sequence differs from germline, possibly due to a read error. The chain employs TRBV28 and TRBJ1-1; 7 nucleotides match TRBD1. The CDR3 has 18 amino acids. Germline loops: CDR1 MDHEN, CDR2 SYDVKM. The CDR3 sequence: CASSLPLDRAPMNTKAFF. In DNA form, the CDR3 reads TGTGCCAGCAGTTTACCCCTTGACAGGGCACCCATGAACACTAAAGCTTTCTTT.

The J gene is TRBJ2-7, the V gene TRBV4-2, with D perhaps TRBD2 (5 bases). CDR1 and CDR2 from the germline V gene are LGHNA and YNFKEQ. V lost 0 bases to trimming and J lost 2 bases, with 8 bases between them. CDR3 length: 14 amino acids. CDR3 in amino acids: CASSQDRGTYEQYF. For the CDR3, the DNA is TGTGCCAGCAGCCAAGATCGAGGGACCTACGAGCAGTACTTC.